One sample yielded the 4 T cell receptor beta chains listed below, sequenced in a study of T cell changes during pregnancy in multiple sclerosis. The assay was immunoSEQ multiplex PCR, and TCRdb's table has in-frame clones only and misses some. This sample has roughly 57,000 clones, with over 85% found just once. This material consisted of CD8+ T cells from peripheral blood mononuclear cells, taken before pregnancy. The receptors stem from a female donor with multiple sclerosis, enrolled in a pregnancy study.

The chain recombines TRBV7-9 with TRBJ1-5; D gene uncertain. The CDR3 consists of 13 residues. Between the trimmed V and J ends, which lost 6 bases and 0 bases, there was a span of 6 bases. Germline V gene lookup returns CDR1 SEHNR and CDR2 FQNEAQ (reference sequence). The CDR3 nucleotides read TGTGCCAGCAGTTCCTATAGCAATCAGCCCCAGCATTTT. It encodes CASSSYSNQPQHF.

The chain employs TRBV28 and TRBJ2-2; TRBD1 is a possible D gene (5 bases). Germline lookup yields CDR1 MDHEN and CDR2 SYDVKM. V gave up 3 bases and J gave up 1 base, with 12 bases separating them. CDR3 size: 16 residues. CDR3 sequence: CASSLFQGRNTGELFF. CDR3 DNA: TGTGCCAGCAGTTTGTTCCAGGGAAGGAACACCGGGGAGCTGTTTTTT.

This clone occurred once. The chain carries TRBV27 and TRBJ1-4; perhaps TRBD1 as D (5 bases). Germline CDR1 is MNHEY and CDR2 is SMNVEV (reference sequence). The CDR3 has 13 residues. V lost 6 bases, J lost 6 bases, and 11 bases lay in between. The CDR3 region has the DNA TGTGCCAGCAGAGAAGGGGCGGATGAAAAACTGTTTTTT. This codes for CASREGADEKLFF.

This chain connects TRBV15 to TRBJ2-5, with 14 bases fitting TRBD2. This CDR3 contains 18 residues. Losses at the gene ends were 3 bases for V and 5 bases for J; bases not matched to a gene: 11. Germline CDR1 is LNHNV and CDR2 is YYDKDF (reference sequence). CDR3 DNA sequence: TGTGCCACCAGCAGTTTCCCAAGACTAGCGGGGGGGAGCGAGACCCAGTACTTC. It encodes CATSSFPRLAGGSETQYF.